These T cell receptor beta chains were read from a single sample in a study of regulatory T cells in long-lasting Graves disease. TCRdb passed the multiplex PCR reads through MiXCR, listing each CDR3 protein once. The table shows some 600,000 distinct CDR3 sequences, with about 16% occurring only once. Another study also made use of these data, one on T cells in Graves' hyperthyroidism and ophthalmopathy.

The source was peripheral blood mononuclear cells (PBMCs), collected at new diagnosis, from a patient treated with antithyroid drugs. These receptors came from a man aged 18 to 35 with Graves disease. Both conserved end residues are part of each CDR3. D genes are given only for firm matches. Clone size is not always given. Where it is, it says once, few, many or a class for expanded clones.

V gene: TRBV3-1; clone size: few; J gene: TRBJ1-2; D gene: TRBD1; CDR3 protein: CASSQDLSTGSALGYTF; CDR3 DNA: TGTGCCAGCAGCCAAGACCTTTCGACAGGGAGTGCACTCGGCTACACCTTC
V gene: TRBV19; clone size: NA; J gene: TRBJ2-1; D gene: TRBD2; CDR3 protein: CASKISGSVSYNEQFF; CDR3 DNA: TGTGCCAGTAAAATCAGCGGGAGTGTTTCCTACAATGAGCAGTTCTTC
V gene: TRBV19; clone size: NA; J gene: TRBJ1-2; D gene: NA; CDR3 protein: CASSMRAYGYTF; CDR3 DNA: TGTGCCAGTAGTATGCGGGCCTATGGCTACACCTTC
V gene: TRBV7-3; clone size: NA; J gene: TRBJ2-1; D gene: NA; CDR3 protein: CASSLLAESYNEQFF; CDR3 DNA: TGTGCCAGCAGCTTATTAGCGGAGTCCTACAATGAGCAGTTCTTC
V gene: TRBV5-1; clone size: NA; J gene: TRBJ1-6; D gene: NA; CDR3 protein: CASSTPNSPLHF; CDR3 DNA: TGCGCCAGCAGCACACCCAATTCACCCCTCCACTTT
V gene: TRBV12-3/TRBV12-4; clone size: many; J gene: TRBJ1-5; D gene: TRBD1; CDR3 protein: CASSPGQGTPQPQHF; CDR3 DNA: TGTGCCAGCAGTCCAGGACAGGGTACGCCTCAGCCCCAGCATTTT
V gene: TRBV3-1; clone size: many; J gene: TRBJ1-5; D gene: NA; CDR3 protein: CASSRQANQPQHF; CDR3 DNA: TGTGCCAGCAGCCGACAAGCCAATCAGCCCCAGCATTTT
V gene: TRBV10-3; clone size: NA; J gene: TRBJ2-1; D gene: NA; CDR3 protein: CAISEWGAPSSYNEQFF; CDR3 DNA: TGTGCCATCAGTGAGTGGGGGGCGCCTAGCTCCTACAATGAGCAGTTCTTC
V gene: TRBV5-1; clone size: many; J gene: TRBJ1-1; D gene: NA; CDR3 protein: CASSLEVRNTEAFF; CDR3 DNA: TGCGCCAGCAGCTTGGAGGTGAGGAACACTGAAGCTTTCTTT
V gene: TRBV4-1; clone size: NA; J gene: TRBJ1-1; D gene: NA; CDR3 protein: CATGYGGDTEAFF; CDR3 DNA: TGCGCCACCGGCTACGGGGGAGACACTGAAGCTTTCTTT
V gene: TRBV20-1; clone size: few; J gene: TRBJ1-2; D gene: NA; CDR3 protein: CSARGGDGNYGYTF; CDR3 DNA: TGCAGTGCCCGGGGGGGTGACGGCAACTATGGCTACACCTTC
V gene: TRBV14; clone size: NA; J gene: TRBJ2-1; D gene: TRBD2; CDR3 protein: CASSPFPGTSGYNEQFF; CDR3 DNA: TGTGCCAGCAGCCCCTTCCCCGGGACTAGCGGCTACAATGAGCAGTTCTTC
V gene: TRBV7-2; clone size: many; J gene: TRBJ1-1; D gene: NA; CDR3 protein: CASSPQNIEAFF; CDR3 DNA: TGTGCCAGCAGCCCCCAGAACATTGAAGCTTTCTTT
V gene: TRBV29-1; clone size: many; J gene: TRBJ2-3; D gene: NA; CDR3 protein: CSVADGPRTDTQYF; CDR3 DNA: TGCAGCGTTGCGGACGGGCCTCGGACAGATACGCAGTATTTT
V gene: TRBV4-1; clone size: few; J gene: TRBJ2-5; D gene: NA; CDR3 protein: CASSHTPGQETQYF; CDR3 DNA: TGCGCCAGCAGCCACACACCGGGCCAAGAGACCCAGTACTTC
V gene: TRBV7-9; clone size: many; J gene: TRBJ2-1; D gene: TRBD1; CDR3 protein: CASSPDRPKQFF; CDR3 DNA: TGTGCCAGCAGTCCGGACAGGCCTAAGCAGTTCTTC
V gene: TRBV6-9; clone size: NA; J gene: TRBJ1-5; D gene: NA; CDR3 protein: CASSYVPGRSNQPQHF; CDR3 DNA: TGTGCCAGCAGTTACGTACCGGGGCGTAGCAATCAGCCCCAGCATTTT
V gene: TRBV9; clone size: few; J gene: TRBJ2-1; D gene: NA; CDR3 protein: CASSVGVWQDNEQFF; CDR3 DNA: TGTGCCAGCAGCGTAGGAGTGTGGCAGGACAATGAGCAGTTCTTC
V gene: TRBV12-3/TRBV12-4; clone size: many; J gene: TRBJ2-3; D gene: NA; CDR3 protein: CASSPVRDTQYF; CDR3 DNA: TGTGCCAGCAGTCCCGTCCGAGATACGCAGTATTTT
V gene: TRBV9; clone size: many; J gene: TRBJ1-3; D gene: NA; CDR3 protein: CASSVTLGNTIYF; CDR3 DNA: TGTGCCAGCAGCGTCACACTGGGAAACACCATATATTTT
V gene: TRBV6-5; clone size: few; J gene: TRBJ2-1; D gene: NA; CDR3 protein: CASSLGQGQFF; CDR3 DNA: TGTGCCAGCAGTTTGGGGCAGGGTCAGTTCTTC
V gene: TRBV12-3/TRBV12-4; clone size: many; J gene: TRBJ2-7; D gene: NA; CDR3 protein: CASSETSSYEQYF; CDR3 DNA: TGTGCCAGCAGTGAGACGTCGTCCTACGAGCAGTACTTC
V gene: TRBV29-1; clone size: many; J gene: TRBJ2-7; D gene: TRBD2; CDR3 protein: CSVVEPGLEYEQYF; CDR3 DNA: TGCAGCGTTGTGGAGCCGGGACTAGAATACGAGCAGTACTTC
V gene: TRBV28; clone size: many; J gene: TRBJ2-7; D gene: NA; CDR3 protein: CASNLPSSSYEQYF; CDR3 DNA: TGTGCCAGCAACTTGCCTAGCTCCTCCTACGAGCAGTACTTC
V gene: TRBV7-9; clone size: many; J gene: TRBJ2-7; D gene: NA; CDR3 protein: CASSLTGTRNNNEQYF; CDR3 DNA: TGTGCCAGCAGCTTAACAGGGACCAGGAATAACAACGAGCAGTACTTC
V gene: TRBV30; clone size: many; J gene: TRBJ1-5; D gene: NA; CDR3 protein: CAWSRTANQPQHF; CDR3 DNA: TGTGCCTGGAGTAGAACAGCGAATCAGCCCCAGCATTTT
V gene: TRBV12-3/TRBV12-4; clone size: many; J gene: TRBJ2-7; D gene: TRBD1; CDR3 protein: CASRGQGVNEQYF; CDR3 DNA: TGTGCCAGCAGGGGACAGGGGGTCAACGAGCAGTACTTC
V gene: TRBV6-1; clone size: many; J gene: TRBJ1-5; D gene: NA; CDR3 protein: CASSPSGSNQPQHF; CDR3 DNA: TGTGCCAGCAGTCCCTCTGGGAGCAATCAGCCCCAGCATTTT
V gene: TRBV7-3; clone size: many; J gene: TRBJ2-2; D gene: NA; CDR3 protein: CASSGNQTGELFF; CDR3 DNA: TGTGCCAGCAGCGGAAACCAAACAGGGGAGCTGTTTTTT
V gene: TRBV20-1; clone size: many; J gene: TRBJ2-5; D gene: NA; CDR3 protein: CSGTTRARETQYF; CDR3 DNA: TGCAGTGGGACCACCCGGGCCCGAGAGACCCAGTACTTC
V gene: TRBV19; clone size: NA; J gene: TRBJ1-5; D gene: NA; CDR3 protein: CASSITDYQSQHF; CDR3 DNA: TGTGCCAGTAGTATAACAGATTATCAGTCCCAGCATTTT
V gene: TRBV5-1; clone size: many; J gene: TRBJ2-1; D gene: NA; CDR3 protein: CASSGATLGAGSYNEQFF; CDR3 DNA: TGCGCCAGCAGCGGCGCTACCCTGGGGGCGGGATCCTACAATGAGCAGTTCTTC